The clone carrying this T cell receptor beta chain was counted many times. The SP2 primer and nested alpha and beta constant region primers amplified ligated cDNA in four rounds. Reverse transcription of blood and skin TCR RNA was primed at alpha and beta constant regions. TCRdb itself ran the UMI-ligation and nested PCR reads through MiXCR, one entry per CDR3 protein. The sample yields more than 20,000 distinct CDR3 sequences, approximately 5.7% seen once. The sample belongs to a study of naive and memory T cell subsets. The treatment denotes: skin biopsy from PPD injection site in Mantoux-positive individual. A UMI-containing oligonucleotide was joined by 3' ligation to the TCR cDNA template. Skin biopsies came from PPD injection sites in Mantoux-positive individuals. The CDR3 loop spans 15 amino acids. CDR1 and CDR2 from the germline V gene are LGHDT and YNNKEL (reference sequence). The J segment lost 10 bases and the V segment lost 4 bases, leaving 12 bases of the junction unmatched.

Sequenced here: skin, sampled from a tuberculin skin test site. The source is an adult in good health. The rearrangement uses TRBV3-1 and TRBJ2-1; 8 bases fit TRBD2. CDR3 in DNA: TGTGCCAGCAGCCCACCGGGACTAGGGGTTCGGGAGCAGTTCTTC. Translation gives CASSPPGLGVREQFF.